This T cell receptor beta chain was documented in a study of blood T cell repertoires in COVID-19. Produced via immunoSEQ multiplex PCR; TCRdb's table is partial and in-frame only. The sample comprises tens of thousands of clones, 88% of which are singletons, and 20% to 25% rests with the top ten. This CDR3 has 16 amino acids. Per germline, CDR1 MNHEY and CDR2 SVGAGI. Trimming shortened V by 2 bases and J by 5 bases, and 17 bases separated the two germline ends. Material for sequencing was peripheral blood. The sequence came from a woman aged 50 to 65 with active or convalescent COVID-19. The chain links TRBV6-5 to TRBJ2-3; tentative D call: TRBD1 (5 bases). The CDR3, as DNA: TGTGCCAGCAGTTACGCAGGGTGGGATTCGAGAGATACGCAGTATTTT. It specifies CASSYAGWDSRDTQYF.